One sample yielded the 21 T cell receptor beta chains listed below, sequenced in a study of circulating and synovial CD4+ cells in juvenile arthritis. The table came from immunoSEQ multiplex PCR; TCRdb's copy has only in-frame clones and leaves some out. The profile covers around 32,000 clones, with roughly 96% appearing a single time and about 0.61% taken by the ten largest. Material for sequencing was CD4+ T cells from blood. These receptors were obtained from a human donor with juvenile idiopathic arthritis.

J is TRBJ2-7 and V is TRBV5-1; 15 bases align to TRBD2. The junction had 9 bases not matched to a gene; V was cut back by 4 bases and J by 4 bases. The CDR3 runs 17 residues. Germline V CDR1 and CDR2: SGHRS, YFSETQ. CDR3 DNA sequence: TGCGCCAGCAGCCCCCATGGGACTAGCGGGAGGAGGTACGAGCAGTACTTC. Its translation is CASSPHGTSGRRYEQYF. Full variable domain (rest looked up from reference TRBV5-1 and TRBJ2-7): KAGVTQTPRYLIKTRGQQVTLSCSPISGHRSVSWYQQTPGQGLQFLFEYFSETQRNKGNFPGRFSGRQFSNSRSEMNVSTLELGDSALYLCASSPHGTSGRRYEQYFGPGTRLTVT.

The chain carries TRBV9 and TRBJ1-4; 8 bases fit TRBD1. Germline V gives CDR1 SGDLS, CDR2 YYNGEE. CDR3 length equals 14 residues. With 3 bases clipped from V and 8 bases from J, the junction kept 6 bases outside the gene matches. CDR3 sequence: CASSATGQGEKLFF. The CDR3 nucleotides are TGTGCCAGCAGCGCCACCGGACAGGGAGAAAAACTGTTTTTT.

This clone showed up just once. This chain links TRBV28 with TRBJ1-1; 10 bases match TRBD1. The V and J ends lost 4 bases and 6 bases, in that order; junction bases with no gene match: 8. The CDR3 is 15 amino acids. Germline V gives CDR1 MDHEN, CDR2 SYDVKM. CDR3 amino acids: CASSSSGTGVSEAFF. The CDR3 nucleotides are TGTGCCAGCAGTTCCTCCGGGACAGGGGTCTCTGAAGCTTTCTTT.

This chain uses TRBV11-2 with TRBJ1-3, with D perhaps matching TRBD1 (6 bases). Per germline, CDR1 SGHAT and CDR2 FQNNGV. With 3 bases removed from V and 0 bases from J, the gap between germline ends came to 12 bases. This CDR3 is 16 amino acids long. DNA for the CDR3: TGTGCCAGCAGCTTTCAGCGGACAGTCTCTGGAAACACCATATATTTT. Translated: CASSFQRTVSGNTIYF.

The rearrangement links TRBV14 to TRBJ2-2, with 11 bases aligning to TRBD2. Germline CDR1 SGHDN, CDR2 FVKESK. Trimming at V came to 3 bases and at J to 5 bases, leaving 5 bases not matched to a gene. CDR3 size: 16 residues. The CDR3 loop reads CASSQRGLADTGELFF. The DNA of the CDR3 is TGTGCCAGCAGCCAGAGGGGACTAGCGGATACCGGGGAGCTGTTTTTT.

The gene calls are TRBV7-9 and TRBJ2-1; TRBD1 aligns across 8 bases. V was pared by 5 bases and J by 4 bases, with 7 bases of the junction left unmatched. Germline CDR1 is SEHNR and CDR2 is FQNEAQ (reference sequence). The CDR3 consists of 15 residues. CDR3 nucleotides: TGTGCCAGCAGCCACCGGGACAGGATTTACAATGAGCAGTTCTTC. Translating gives CASSHRDRIYNEQFF.

CDR3 DNA: TGTGCCAGTAGTAAACAGGTCCGCACAGATACGCAGTATTTT. Its protein product is CASSKQVRTDTQYF. V gene TRBV19 combines with J gene TRBJ2-3; the D gene is possibly TRBD1 (5 bases). CDR3 size: 14 residues. Germline V gives CDR1 LNHDA, CDR2 SQIVND (reference sequence). V lost 4 bases to trimming and J lost 1 base, with 9 bases between them.

This rearrangement joins TRBV6-5 to TRBJ2-1; 9 bases are a match to TRBD1. The V gene's germline CDR1 is MNHEY and CDR2 SVGAGI. CDR3 length equals 15 residues. V shed 6 bases and J 3 bases; nucleotides not matched to a gene: 6. The CDR3 protein is CASRPGTGFYNEQFF. CDR3 DNA: TGTGCCAGCAGACCCGGGACAGGGTTCTACAATGAGCAGTTCTTC.

The gene calls are TRBV4-1 and TRBJ2-4; D is perhaps TRBD1 (7 bases). The germline V gene has CDR1 MGHRA and CDR2 YSYEKL. The CDR3 covers 18 residues. V was pared by 3 bases and J by 0 bases, with 18 bases between. The CDR3 spells CASSQGRQGGVAKNIQYF. The CDR3 DNA is TGCGCCAGCAGCCAGGGACGTCAGGGGGGAGTAGCCAAAAACATTCAGTACTTC.

V gene TRBV5-5 combines with J gene TRBJ1-5; D is uncertain. From germline, CDR1 is SGHKS and CDR2 YYEKEE (reference sequence). Trimming cost V 0 bases and J 6 bases, with 10 bases left between them. The CDR3 spans 14 residues. The CDR3 nucleotides are TGTGCCAGCAGCTTGGTCGGGGAAGGTCAGCCCCAGCATTTT. Its protein product is CASSLVGEGQPQHF.

In its sample, this clone was seen a few times. The chain recombines TRBV28 with TRBJ2-7, with D maybe TRBD1 (6 bases). The CDR3 is 13 residues long. Trimming shortened V by 5 bases and J by 7 bases, and 15 bases separated the two germline ends. Per the germline V gene, CDR1 is MDHEN and CDR2 is SYDVKM. The CDR3, as DNA: TGTGCCAGCAGTGGTTGGGGGCGTCAAGAGCAGTACTTC. Its translation is CASSGWGRQEQYF.

V and J are TRBV7-3 and TRBJ1-5; D not resolved. The CDR3 is 13 residues long. The V gene's germline CDR1 is SGHTA and CDR2 FQGTGA. V was cut by 0 bases and J by 4 bases, with 4 bases left in between. For the CDR3, the DNA is TGTGCCAGCAGCTTAACCCCGAATCAGCCCCAGCATTTT. The encoded protein is CASSLTPNQPQHF.

This chain uses TRBV14 with TRBJ1-4; D gene ambiguous. The V end was cut by 3 bases, the J end by 8 bases, with 13 bases between. Germline values: CDR1 SGHDN, CDR2 FVKESK. The CDR3 consists of 14 residues. DNA of the CDR3: TGTGCCAGCAGCCACGTGGGCGGAGGCGAAAAACTGTTTTTT. Amino acids: CASSHVGGGEKLFF.

The genes are TRBV9 and TRBJ2-2; 14 bases agree with TRBD2. The CDR3 covers 16 residues. Germline V gene data show CDR1 as SGDLS and CDR2 as YYNGEE. V lost 3 bases, J lost 6 bases, and 4 bases stayed unmatched. This CDR3 is CASSDGTSGSAGELFF. CDR3 bases: TGTGCCAGCAGCGACGGGACTAGCGGGAGTGCCGGGGAGCTGTTTTTT.

The rearrangement uses TRBV7-9 and TRBJ2-3; the match to TRBD2 covers 7 bases. Germline CDR1 is SEHNR and CDR2 is FQNEAQ (reference sequence). With 2 bases clipped from V and 2 bases from J, the junction kept 1 base outside the gene matches. CDR3 size: 14 residues. CDR3 nucleotide sequence: TGTGCCAGCAGCTTACGGGGGGACACAGATACGCAGTATTTT. Protein: CASSLRGDTDTQYF.

The chain is built from TRBV11-1 and TRBJ2-7, with TRBD2 matching over 8 bases. The V and J ends lost 5 bases and 4 bases, in that order; junction bases with no gene match: 13. The CDR3 is 16 residues long. Germline CDR1 is SGHAT and CDR2 is FQDESV (reference sequence). CDR3 protein: CASSPVETAGVYEQYF. The DNA for the CDR3 is TGTGCCAGCAGCCCCGTTGAAACAGCGGGAGTGTACGAGCAGTACTTC.

V gene TRBV7-2 combines with J gene TRBJ2-2; TRBD2 matches at 7 bases. With 9 bases clipped from V and 1 base from J, the junction kept 5 bases outside the gene matches. The length of the CDR3 is 14 residues. Germline assignment: CDR1 SGHTA and CDR2 FQGNSA. In DNA, the CDR3 is TGTGCCAGGGGAGCGGGGCGGAACACCGGGGAGCTGTTTTTT. Translated: CARGAGRNTGELFF.

The V gene is TRBV4-2, the J gene TRBJ2-1; 8 bases line up with TRBD2. This CDR3 has 20 amino acids. Germline V gives CDR1 LGHNA, CDR2 YNFKEQ. V lost 0 bases to trimming and J lost 0 bases; unmatched junction nucleotides: 13. The CDR3 DNA is TGTGCCAGCAGCCAAGAGGGTCCAGCGGGGGCCATAATCTCCTACAATGAGCAGTTCTTC. Translated, it gives CASSQEGPAGAIISYNEQFF.

The chain couples TRBV18 to TRBJ1-5; TRBD1 matches 7 bases. From germline, CDR1 is KGHSH and CDR2 LQKENI. The CDR3 is made up of 17 amino acids. Losses at the gene ends were 4 bases for V and 0 bases for J; bases not matched to a gene: 9. Written as DNA, the CDR3 is TGTGCCAGCTCACGACAGGGAAGACGCTATAGCAATCAGCCCCAGCATTTT. Protein: CASSRQGRRYSNQPQHF.

The gene calls are TRBV4-1 and TRBJ2-3; 13 positions agree with TRBD2. V lost 4 bases, J lost 0 bases, and 13 bases stayed unmatched. Germline-derived CDR1 and CDR2 are MGHRA and YSYEKL. This CDR3 is 20 amino acids long. The CDR3 DNA reads as TGCGCCAGCAGCCGGCCGGGACTAGCGGGGTCGGGGCGGAGCACAGATACGCAGTATTTT. Amino acids: CASSRPGLAGSGRSTDTQYF.

The rearrangement links TRBV6-5 to TRBJ2-1; D might be TRBD2 (5 bases). V gave up 2 bases and J gave up 7 bases, with 18 bases separating them. Germline V gene lookup returns CDR1 MNHEY and CDR2 SVGAGI. This CDR3 comprises 16 residues. CDR3 bases: TGTGCCAGCAGTTACGAAACTAGTCCCAAGTTTAATGAGCAGTTCTTC. Translated: CASSYETSPKFNEQFF.